This T cell receptor beta chain was sequenced in a study of blood T cell repertoires in COVID-19. Study summary: Both acute and convalescent COVID-19 samples were obtained from the United States, Italy and Spain.

TCRdb's copy holds only in-frame clones and misses some; the assay was immunoSEQ multiplex PCR. Of about 230,000 clones in the sample, 80% to 90% were seen once. The sequence was obtained from a woman aged 80 or over with COVID-19, enrolled during active disease. Sequencing was done on a sample of peripheral blood.

CDR3 in DNA: TGTGCCAGCAGCGACCAGGGGGCTTCCTACAATGAGCAGTTCTTC. This gives the protein CASSDQGASYNEQFF. This chain links TRBV7-9 with TRBJ2-1, with TRBD1 matching over 8 bases. This CDR3 contains 15 residues. V lost 5 bases to trimming and J lost 1 base; unmatched junction nucleotides: 4. Germline V gene data show CDR1 as SEHNR and CDR2 as FQNEAQ (reference sequence).